This passage covers 22 T cell receptor beta chains from one sample sequenced in a study of blood T cell repertoires in COVID-19. The protocol was immunoSEQ multiplex PCR, while the TCRdb copy is restricted to in-frame clones and leaves out a portion. In the table there are roughly 100,000 clones, about 80% of which are singletons. The sequenced sample consisted of peripheral blood. All receptors derive from a human donor in a cohort sampled during active COVID-19.

The chain uses TRBV19 and TRBJ1-3; 10 nucleotides align to TRBD1. The length of the CDR3 is 15 residues. Germline-derived CDR1 and CDR2 are LNHDA and SQIVND (reference sequence). V gave up 3 bases and J gave up 2 bases; unmatched junction bases: 1. This chain's CDR3 is CASSIGTGAGNTIYF. CDR3 coding DNA: TGTGCCAGTAGTATCGGGACAGGGGCTGGAAACACCATATATTTT.

V is TRBV7-6 and J is TRBJ2-7; D gene uncertain. V was cut by 0 bases and J by 4 bases, with 10 bases left in between. Looked up from germline, CDR1 is SGHVS and CDR2 is FNYEAQ. The CDR3 is 14 residues long. DNA for the CDR3: TGTGCCAGCAGCTTAGCGGGCAGAATTTACGAGCAGTACTTC. Encoded protein: CASSLAGRIYEQYF.

J is TRBJ1-2 and V is TRBV6-5, with 7 bases fitting TRBD1. With 7 bases clipped from V and 2 bases from J, the junction kept 4 bases outside the gene matches. Germline V gene sequence: CDR1 MNHEY, CDR2 SVGAGI. This CDR3 region has 13 residues. CDR3 DNA: TGTGCCAGCATGCCGGGACAGAACTATGGCTACACCTTC. Its protein is CASMPGQNYGYTF.

This clone was seen more than once but under ten times. CDR3 residues: CAILRTGLSTEAFF. The CDR3 DNA reads TGTGCCATCTTGCGGACAGGCCTTAGTACTGAAGCTTTCTTT. The gene calls are TRBV28 and TRBJ1-1; 7 nucleotides line up with TRBD1. Germline CDR1 and CDR2: MDHEN and SYDVKM. The V segment lost 10 bases and the J segment 5 bases; nucleotides outside the gene matches: 13. The length of the CDR3 is 14 residues.

This clone is a singleton in its sample. The V call is TRBV5-1, the J call TRBJ2-5, with 9 bases aligning to TRBD1. The CDR3 loop spans 16 amino acids. In germline, CDR1 is SGHRS, CDR2 YFSETQ. J lost 5 bases, V lost 0 bases, and 8 bases had no gene match. This chain's CDR3 is CASSLGDRGFGETQYF. For the CDR3, the DNA is TGCGCCAGCAGCTTGGGCGACAGGGGGTTCGGGGAGACCCAGTACTTC.

This clone was seen more than once but under ten times. V usage is TRBV19 and J usage is TRBJ2-7; 8 bases match TRBD1. Trimming took 10 bases from V and 5 from J; bases not matched to a gene: 13. The CDR3 consists of 14 residues. From germline, CDR1 is LNHDA and CDR2 SQIVND (reference sequence). In nucleotides, the CDR3 is TGTGCCATCGAAGGGGGCAGGGGGCGGCACGAGCAGTACTTC. Its translation is CAIEGGRGRHEQYF.

This rearrangement joins TRBV5-1 to TRBJ2-5; the D gene is possibly TRBD2 (6 bases). The germline CDR1 and CDR2 sequences are SGHRS and YFSETQ. V lost 2 bases to trimming and J lost 1 base, with 12 bases between them. The CDR3 length is 15 residues. The CDR3 sequence is CASSLSSGSQETQYF. The CDR3 DNA reads as TGCGCCAGCAGCTTATCCTCCGGGAGCCAAGAGACCCAGTACTTC.

CDR3 nucleotide sequence: TGTGCCAGCAGCATAACAGTCAACACTGAAGCTTTCTTT. It encodes CASSITVNTEAFF. The chain employs TRBV9 and TRBJ1-1; no firm D call. The CDR3 extends over 13 amino acids. Germline V gives CDR1 SGDLS, CDR2 YYNGEE. The V end was cut by 4 bases, the J end by 2 bases, with 9 bases between.

The chain employs TRBV10-3 and TRBJ2-3; 10 nucleotides align to TRBD2. Per germline, CDR1 ENHRY and CDR2 SYGVKD. Trimming cost V 6 bases and J 1 base; bases outside gene matches: 7. The CDR3 spans 16 residues. The CDR3 is CAISVTSGIGTDTQYF. DNA for the CDR3: TGTGCCATCAGCGTTACTAGCGGGATTGGCACAGATACGCAGTATTTT.

This clone was detected only a few times. This rearrangement joins TRBV11-3 to TRBJ2-1, with 9 bases that match TRBD1. The CDR3 covers 15 residues. The germline gives CDR1 SGHNT, CDR2 YENEEA. V gave up 4 bases and J gave up 4 bases; unmatched junction bases: 5. The CDR3 here is CASSSPGQGYNEQFF. In DNA form, the CDR3 reads TGTGCCAGCAGCTCGCCGGGACAGGGTTACAATGAGCAGTTCTTC.

J is TRBJ2-3 and V is TRBV30, with D tentatively TRBD2 (6 bases). V was shortened by 2 bases and J by 1 base, with 10 bases between the two germline ends. CDR3 length: 14 amino acids. CDR1 and CDR2 from the germline V gene are GTSNPN and SVGIG (reference sequence). Here the CDR3 reads CAWSLAMGTDTQYF. The CDR3 DNA reads as TGTGCCTGGAGTCTAGCGATGGGCACAGATACGCAGTATTTT.

V usage is TRBV7-2 and J usage is TRBJ2-1; TRBD2 matches 13 bases. Germline values: CDR1 SGHTA, CDR2 FQGNSA. The CDR3 loop spans 16 amino acids. J lost 9 bases, V lost 0 bases, and 5 bases had no gene match. The CDR3 spells CASSLAGTSGIGEQFF. CDR3 DNA sequence: TGTGCCAGCAGCTTAGCAGGGACTAGCGGGATCGGTGAGCAGTTCTTC.

This clone was seen more than once but under ten times. The rearrangement joins TRBV3-1 (or the pseudogene TRBV3-2) to TRBJ2-7; no definite D call. Trimming left V 3 bases short and J 0 bases short, with 3 bases between. The CDR3 contains 12 residues. The germline V gene has CDR1 LGHDT and CDR2 YNNKEL (reference sequence). CDR3 in DNA: TGTGCCAGCAGCCACGTCTCCTACGAGCAGTACTTC. It is translated as CASSHVSYEQYF.

The V call is TRBV7-9, the J call TRBJ1-5; 9 bases agree with TRBD1. Germline CDR1 and CDR2: SEHNR and FQNEAQ (reference sequence). The CDR3 has 19 amino acids. V was clipped by 5 bases and J by 0 bases; unmatched bases: 14. The chain's CDR3 is CASSEVGQGNYYSNQPQHF. The CDR3 nucleotides read TGTGCCAGCAGCGAGGTGGGACAGGGAAATTATTATAGCAATCAGCCCCAGCATTTT. Full variable domain (remainder filled in from reference TRBV7-9 and TRBJ1-5): DTGVSQNPRHKITKRGQNVTFRCDPISEHNRLYWYRQTLGQGPEFLTYFQNEAQLEKSRLLSDRFSAERPKGSFSTLEIQRTEQGDSAMYLCASSEVGQGNYYSNQPQHFGDGTRLSIL.

The table lists this clone with a few counts. This chain links TRBV27 with TRBJ2-7; D remains ambiguous. Germline CDR1 is MNHEY and CDR2 is SMNVEV (reference sequence). V gave up 5 bases and J gave up 4 bases, with 12 bases separating them. This CDR3 has 13 residues. CDR3 in DNA: TGTGCCAGCAGTCTCCTGAATCGGTACGAGCAGTACTTC. This codes for CASSLLNRYEQYF.

In DNA, the CDR3 is TGTGCCAGCAGTGATTGGGGGCCTAACTATGGCTACACCTTC. Its protein product is CASSDWGPNYGYTF. The chain is built from TRBV6-1 and TRBJ1-2, with D possibly being TRBD1 (6 bases). Germline V CDR1 and CDR2: MNHNS, SASEGT. Trimming shortened V by 3 bases and J by 0 bases, and 8 bases separated the two germline ends. This CDR3 spans 14 amino acids.

V gene TRBV5-6 combines with J gene TRBJ2-7, with a tentative D call TRBD1 (6 bases). Germline V CDR1 and CDR2: SGHDT, YYEEEE. The V end lost 1 base, the J end lost 2 bases, and 10 bases lay between the germline ends. This CDR3 comprises 14 residues. The CDR3, as DNA: TGTGCCAGCAGCTTGAGGGCAGGGGCCTACGAGCAGTACTTC. This gives the protein CASSLRAGAYEQYF.

V is TRBV5-1 and J is TRBJ2-5; 9 nucleotides agree with TRBD1. V lost 3 bases, J lost 0 bases, and 12 bases stayed unmatched. Germline V gene data show CDR1 as SGHRS and CDR2 as YFSETQ. The CDR3 runs 18 residues. CDR3 DNA sequence: TGCGCCAGCAGCTCGCCGGGACAGGGATCATTGTACCAAGAGACCCAGTACTTC. This sequence encodes CASSSPGQGSLYQETQYF.

The chain combines TRBV18 with TRBJ2-1; no clear D gene. With 2 bases removed from V and 0 bases from J, the gap between germline ends came to 14 bases. This CDR3 has 17 residues. Germline V gives CDR1 KGHSH, CDR2 LQKENI. The CDR3 sequence: CASSPFRTLSSYNEQFF. CDR3 sequence (DNA): TGTGCCAGCTCACCATTCCGAACTTTAAGCTCCTACAATGAGCAGTTCTTC. The full variable domain, rest sourced from reference TRBV18 and TRBJ2-1, is NAGVMQNPRHLVRRRGQEARLRCSPMKGHSHVYWYRQLPEEGLKFMVYLQKENIIDESGMPKERFSAEFPKEGPSILRIQQVVRGDSAAYFCASSPFRTLSSYNEQFFGPGTRLTVL.

This CDR3 is CASSLGLAGDNEQFF. The CDR3 nucleotides are TGTGCCAGCTCACTGGGACTAGCGGGGGACAATGAGCAGTTCTTC. The chain carries TRBV18 and TRBJ2-1; 14 bases are shared with TRBD2. Germline loops: CDR1 KGHSH, CDR2 LQKENI. After removal of 4 bases from V and 5 bases from J, the junction contained 1 base not matched to a gene. The length of the CDR3 is 15 residues.

The chain joins TRBV5-5 to TRBJ2-4, with D unresolved. Looked up from germline, CDR1 is SGHKS and CDR2 is YYEKEE (reference sequence). This CDR3 spans 13 amino acids. The V gene lost 1 base and the J gene lost 8 bases, with 10 bases spanning the gap. The CDR3 DNA reads TGTGCCAGCAGCTTGATCCCTGGAGACATTCAGTACTTC. Its protein product is CASSLIPGDIQYF. Full variable domain (outside the CDR3, taken from reference TRBV5-5 and TRBJ2-4): DAGVTQSPTHLIKTRGQQVTLRCSPISGHKSVSWYQQVLGQGPQFIFQYYEKEERGRGNFPDRFSARQFPNYSSELNVNALLLGDSALYLCASSLIPGDIQYFGAGTRLSVL.

The genes are TRBV11-2 and TRBJ2-5; D gene uncertain. The V and J ends lost 1 base and 2 bases respectively, with 2 bases between them. This CDR3 comprises 12 residues. Germline assignment: CDR1 SGHAT and CDR2 FQNNGV. In DNA, the CDR3 is TGTGCCAGCAGCTTAGCTCAAGAGACCCAGTACTTC. Its protein product is CASSLAQETQYF.